Presented here are 19 T cell receptor beta chains from one specimen sequenced in a study of CD8 T cells in ankylosing spondylitis. TCRdb redid the calling of the 5' RACE reads with MiXCR, one entry per CDR3 protein. Altogether about 840,000 distinct CDR3 sequences are present, roughly 10% being singletons, with the ten largest covering around 0.51%. Whole-study results and caveats: Blood from ankylosing spondylitis patients appeared to carry a characteristic roughly 8-variant TCR beta motif.

Which antigens these TCRs recognize remains unknown. Sequenced: blood, either unsorted or a sorted T cell fraction (not recorded which). These receptors originate from a male donor with ankylosing spondylitis.

This clonotype was detected only a few times. The genes are TRBV12-5 and TRBJ2-7, with TRBD1 matching over 11 bases. The J segment lost 7 bases and the V segment lost 0 bases, leaving 8 bases of the junction unmatched. The CDR3 spans 16 residues. Germline V CDR1 and CDR2: LGHNT, FRNRAP. The CDR3 sequence is CASGLVRDRGSGEQYF. In nucleotides, the CDR3 is TGTGCTAGTGGTTTGGTACGGGACAGGGGGTCGGGGGAGCAGTACTTC.

The V gene is TRBV6-5, the J gene TRBJ1-4; a weak D match, TRBD1 (5 bases). V was pared by 3 bases and J by 0 bases, with 8 bases between. This CDR3 has 15 amino acids. Per germline, CDR1 MNHEY and CDR2 SVGAGI. DNA for the CDR3: TGTGCCAGCAGTTATGCGGGGGCAACTAATGAAAAACTGTTTTTT. Translation gives CASSYAGATNEKLFF.

This clonotype has more than one count but fewer than ten. The rearrangement links TRBV7-2 to TRBJ2-3; 7 nucleotides align to TRBD2. CDR3 length: 16 amino acids. Germline V lookup: CDR1 SGHTA, CDR2 FQGNSA. Unmatched junction bases numbered 11, after V lost 6 bases and J lost 2 bases. The CDR3 spells CASSVLPGGVTDTQYF. The CDR3 DNA is TGTGCCAGCAGTGTGCTGCCGGGGGGTGTCACAGATACGCAGTATTTT.

The genes are TRBV3-1 and TRBJ2-2; D may be TRBD1 (5 bases). Germline CDR1 is LGHDT and CDR2 is YNNKEL (reference sequence). The V end lost 3 bases, the J end lost 4 bases, and 9 bases lay between the germline ends. CDR3 length equals 14 residues. The DNA for the CDR3 is TGTGCCAGCAGCCATTTAGGGGCCACCGGGGAGCTGTTTTTT. Translating it yields CASSHLGATGELFF.

This clonotype was observed a few times. This rearrangement joins TRBV20-1 to TRBJ1-1, with D perhaps TRBD1 (5 bases). V was clipped by 0 bases and J by 7 bases, with 15 bases between them. The CDR3 consists of 14 residues. Germline lookup yields CDR1 DFQATT and CDR2 SNEGSKA (reference sequence). This chain's CDR3 is CSARDQRRDLEAFF. As DNA, the CDR3 is TGCAGTGCTAGAGATCAAAGAAGGGACCTTGAAGCTTTCTTT.

This clonotype was observed many times. This chain joins TRBV6-1 and TRBJ2-1; the D call may be TRBD1 or TRBD2 (6 bases each). The length of the CDR3 is 13 residues. The V gene lost 5 bases and the J gene lost 6 bases, with 11 bases spanning the gap. The germline V gene encodes CDR1 MNHNS and CDR2 SASEGT. The CDR3 here is CASSRGEVNEQFF. The CDR3 nucleotides read TGTGCCAGCAGTAGGGGGGAGGTCAATGAGCAGTTCTTC.

The J gene is TRBJ2-1, the V gene TRBV7-2; 8 bases map to TRBD1. Germline CDR1 is SGHTA and CDR2 is FQGNSA. The V gene end was trimmed by 7 bases and the J gene end by 7 bases; junction bases not matched to a gene: 9. This CDR3 spans 14 amino acids. CDR3 nucleotide sequence: TGTGCCAGCAACGACAGGGGTCATAGTAATGAGCAGTTCTTC. Translated: CASNDRGHSNEQFF.

In its sample, this clonotype was seen a few times. The rearrangement uses TRBV20-1 and TRBJ2-1, with D perhaps matching TRBD2 (6 bases). This CDR3 region has 15 residues. The V gene lost 0 bases and the J gene lost 3 bases, with 12 bases spanning the gap. Germline V lookup: CDR1 DFQATT, CDR2 SNEGSKA (reference sequence). The CDR3 spells CSARDAEGVYNEQFF. CDR3 bases: TGCAGTGCTAGAGATGCGGAGGGCGTCTACAATGAGCAGTTCTTC.

This clonotype was counted at least ten times. This rearrangement joins TRBV29-1 to TRBJ1-4, with no clear D. Germline values: CDR1 SQVTM, CDR2 ANQGSEA. This CDR3 comprises 14 residues. Trimming removed 4 bases from V and 7 bases from J, with 16 bases in between. CDR3 protein: CSVVARQASEKLFF. The CDR3 nucleotides are TGCAGCGTTGTGGCCCGCCAAGCGAGTGAAAAACTGTTTTTT.

This clonotype was seen at least ten times. The CDR3: CASSLVGLETQYF. The CDR3 DNA follows: TGTGCCAGCAGTTTGGTGGGATTGGAGACCCAGTACTTC. The chain recombines TRBV28 with TRBJ2-5; no clear D. CDR3 length: 13 amino acids. Germline V gene data show CDR1 as MDHEN and CDR2 as SYDVKM. The V and J ends lost 3 bases and 5 bases respectively, with 10 bases between them.

The sample holds a few counts of this clonotype. The chain joins TRBV6-5 to TRBJ1-4; no clear D. V dropped 3 bases and J dropped 0 bases, with 11 bases sitting between them. Germline values: CDR1 MNHEY, CDR2 SVGAGI. The CDR3 consists of 16 residues. CDR3 residues: CASSYGSAATNEKLFF. The CDR3 DNA is TGTGCCAGCAGTTATGGATCAGCTGCAACTAATGAAAAACTGTTTTTT.

This clonotype was observed at least ten times. The V call is TRBV5-1, the J call TRBJ2-2; no definite D call. Trimming pared 5 bases from V and 4 bases from J, leaving 12 bases between. Germline V gives CDR1 SGHRS, CDR2 YFSETQ. The CDR3 is made up of 14 amino acids. The CDR3 protein is CASRPADGTGELFF. In nucleotides, the CDR3 is TGCGCCAGCAGACCGGCGGACGGCACCGGGGAGCTGTTTTTT. Variable domain in full (rest from reference TRBV5-1 and TRBJ2-2): KAGVTQTPRYLIKTRGQQVTLSCSPISGHRSVSWYQQTPGQGLQFLFEYFSETQRNKGNFPGRFSGRQFSNSRSEMNVSTLELGDSALYLCASRPADGTGELFFGEGSRLTVL.

V gene TRBV5-1 combines with J gene TRBJ1-3; D unclear. Trimming took 6 bases from V and 0 from J, leaving 13 bases between them. Germline V lookup: CDR1 SGHRS, CDR2 YFSETQ. CDR3 length equals 15 residues. The CDR3 region has the DNA TGCGCCAGCAAATTGGGCTACTCCTCTGGAAACACCATATATTTT. Amino acid sequence: CASKLGYSSGNTIYF.

In DNA, the CDR3 is TGCAGCGTTGAAGATAAAGGTTCTGGCTACCTCGAGGGCACAGATACGCAGTATTTT. Translation gives CSVEDKGSGYLEGTDTQYF. The chain is built from TRBV29-1 and TRBJ2-3; D is unclear. Germline values: CDR1 SQVTM, CDR2 ANQGSEA. Trimming cost V 0 bases and J 1 base, with 23 bases left between them. The CDR3 runs to 19 residues.

This rearrangement joins TRBV6-2 or TRBV6-3 to TRBJ2-5; D uncertain. The CDR3 loop spans 14 amino acids. Germline values: CDR1 MNHEY, CDR2 SVGEGT. The germline V and J ends were trimmed by 2 bases and 5 bases, with 12 bases remaining between them. This chain's CDR3 is CASSYGNLRETQYF. Written as DNA, the CDR3 is TGTGCCAGCAGTTACGGAAACTTAAGGGAGACCCAGTACTTC.

This clonotype was counted between two and nine times. The CDR3 DNA reads TGTGCCAGCAGCTTGAGGCAGGGGAGGCACGAGCAGTACTTC. It specifies CASSLRQGRHEQYF. J is TRBJ2-7 and V is TRBV7-2; either TRBD1 or TRBD2 may fit D (6 bases each). V lost 3 bases and J 5 bases, leaving 14 bases between the germline ends. Germline V lookup: CDR1 SGHTA, CDR2 FQGNSA. The CDR3 runs 14 residues.

This clonotype turned up a few times. The chain is built from TRBV2 and TRBJ2-7; D is possibly TRBD2 (5 bases). The CDR3 sequence is 12 residues long. CDR1 and CDR2 from the germline V gene are SNHLY and FYNNEI. V gave up 4 bases and J gave up 8 bases, with 12 bases separating them. This chain's CDR3 is CASSVIGEKQYF. The CDR3 DNA reads as TGTGCCAGCAGTGTTATCGGGGAAAAGCAGTACTTC.

This clonotype was found a few times. The chain couples TRBV4-2 to TRBJ2-1; D may be TRBD1 (5 bases). CDR1 and CDR2 from the germline V gene are LGHNA and YNFKEQ. Trimming cost V 0 bases and J 4 bases, with 10 bases left between them. This CDR3 region has 15 residues. The CDR3 coding sequence is TGTGCCAGCAGCCAAGATCAGCAGGGATACAATGAGCAGTTCTTC. Translation gives CASSQDQQGYNEQFF.

This clonotype appeared a few times. The J gene is TRBJ2-2, the V gene TRBV20-1, with no clear D. Germline-derived CDR1 and CDR2 are DFQATT and SNEGSKA (reference sequence). The CDR3 is made up of 15 amino acids. The ends were cut back, 5 bases at V and 4 bases at J, with 17 bases in the middle. The CDR3 DNA reads TGCAGTGCTGAAAAGATCGGTACCCCCACCGGGGAGCTGTTTTTT. This codes for CSAEKIGTPTGELFF.